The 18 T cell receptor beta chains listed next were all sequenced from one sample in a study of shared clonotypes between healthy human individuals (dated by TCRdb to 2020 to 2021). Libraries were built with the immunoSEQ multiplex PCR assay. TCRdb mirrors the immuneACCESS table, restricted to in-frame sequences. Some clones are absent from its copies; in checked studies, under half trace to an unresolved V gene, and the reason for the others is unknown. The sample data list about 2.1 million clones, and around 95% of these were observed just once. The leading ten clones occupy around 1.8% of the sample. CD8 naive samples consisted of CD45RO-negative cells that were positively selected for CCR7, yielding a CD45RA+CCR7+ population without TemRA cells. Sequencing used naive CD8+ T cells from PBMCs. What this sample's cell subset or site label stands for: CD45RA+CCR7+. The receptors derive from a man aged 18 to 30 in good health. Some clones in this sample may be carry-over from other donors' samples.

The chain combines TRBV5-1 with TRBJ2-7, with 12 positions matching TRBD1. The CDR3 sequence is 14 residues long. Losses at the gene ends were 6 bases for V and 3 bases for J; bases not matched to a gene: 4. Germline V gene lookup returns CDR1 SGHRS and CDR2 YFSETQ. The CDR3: CASTGTGGNYEQYF. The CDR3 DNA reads TGCGCCAGCACCGGGACAGGGGGCAACTACGAGCAGTACTTC.

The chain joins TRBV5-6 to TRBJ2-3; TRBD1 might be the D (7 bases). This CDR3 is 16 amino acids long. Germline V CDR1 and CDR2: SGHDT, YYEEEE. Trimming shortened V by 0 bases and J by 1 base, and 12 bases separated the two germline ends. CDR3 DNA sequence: TGTGCCAGCAGCTTGGCCGGCAGGGGGGGCACAGATACGCAGTATTTT. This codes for CASSLAGRGGTDTQYF.

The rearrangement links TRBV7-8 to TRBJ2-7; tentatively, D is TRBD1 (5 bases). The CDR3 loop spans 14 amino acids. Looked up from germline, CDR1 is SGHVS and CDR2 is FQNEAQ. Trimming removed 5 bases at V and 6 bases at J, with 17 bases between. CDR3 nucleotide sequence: TGTGCCAGCAGCCCGCCAGGGCCTACCCGCGAGCAGTACTTC. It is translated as CASSPPGPTREQYF.

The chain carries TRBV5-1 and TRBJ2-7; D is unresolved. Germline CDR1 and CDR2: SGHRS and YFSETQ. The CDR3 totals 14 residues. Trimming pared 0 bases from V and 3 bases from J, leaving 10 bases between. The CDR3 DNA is TGCGCCAGCAGCTTGGATACGGCACTCTACGAGCAGTACTTC. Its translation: CASSLDTALYEQYF.

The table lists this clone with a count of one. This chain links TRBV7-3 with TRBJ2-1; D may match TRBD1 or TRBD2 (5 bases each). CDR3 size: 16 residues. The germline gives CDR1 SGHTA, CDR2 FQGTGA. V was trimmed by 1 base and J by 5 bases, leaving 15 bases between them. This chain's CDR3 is CASSLITGPKNNEQFF. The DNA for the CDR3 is TGTGCCAGCAGCTTAATAACGGGACCTAAAAACAATGAGCAGTTCTTC.

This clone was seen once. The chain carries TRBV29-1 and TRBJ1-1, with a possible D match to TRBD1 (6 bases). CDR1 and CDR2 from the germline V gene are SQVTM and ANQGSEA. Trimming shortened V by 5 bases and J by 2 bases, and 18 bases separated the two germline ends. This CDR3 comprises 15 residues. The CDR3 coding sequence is TGCAGCGTTCAGCCGCGAGGACAGCCAAACACTGAAGCTTTCTTT. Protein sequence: CSVQPRGQPNTEAFF.

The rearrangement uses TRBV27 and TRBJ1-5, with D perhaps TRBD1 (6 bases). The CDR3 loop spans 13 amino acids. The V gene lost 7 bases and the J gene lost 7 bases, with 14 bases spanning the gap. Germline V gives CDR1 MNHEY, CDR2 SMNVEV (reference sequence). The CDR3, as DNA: TGTGCCAGCACCGGCAGGGGAGGCCAGCCCCAGCATTTT. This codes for CASTGRGGQPQHF.

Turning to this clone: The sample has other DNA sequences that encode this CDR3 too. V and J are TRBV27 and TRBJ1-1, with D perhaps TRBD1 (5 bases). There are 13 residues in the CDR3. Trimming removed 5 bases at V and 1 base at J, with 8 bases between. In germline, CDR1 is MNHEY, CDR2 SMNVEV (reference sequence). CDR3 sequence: CASSPQGNTEAFF. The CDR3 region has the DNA TGTGCCAGCAGTCCTCAGGGGAACACTGAAGCTTTCTTT.

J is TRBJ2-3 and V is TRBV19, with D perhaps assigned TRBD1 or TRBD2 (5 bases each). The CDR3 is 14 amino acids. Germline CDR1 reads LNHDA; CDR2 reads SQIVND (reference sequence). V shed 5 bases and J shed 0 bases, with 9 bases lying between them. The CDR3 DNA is TGTGCCAGTAGTGACCGGGACAGCACAGATACGCAGTATTTT. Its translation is CASSDRDSTDTQYF.

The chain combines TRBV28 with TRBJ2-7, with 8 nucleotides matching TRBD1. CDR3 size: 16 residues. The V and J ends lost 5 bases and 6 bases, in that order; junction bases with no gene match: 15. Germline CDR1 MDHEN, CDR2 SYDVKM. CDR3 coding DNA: TGTGCCAGCAGTAACCTCAGGTCGGACAGGGCTACCGAGCAGTACTTC. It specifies CASSNLRSDRATEQYF.

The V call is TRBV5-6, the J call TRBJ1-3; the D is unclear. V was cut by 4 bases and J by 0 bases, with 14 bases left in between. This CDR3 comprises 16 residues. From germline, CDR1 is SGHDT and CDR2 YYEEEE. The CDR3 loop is CASSPGREISGNTIYF. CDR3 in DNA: TGTGCCAGCAGCCCTGGACGGGAGATCTCTGGAAACACCATATATTTT. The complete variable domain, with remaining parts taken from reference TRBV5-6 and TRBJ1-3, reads DAGVTQSPTHLIKTRGQQVTLRCSPKSGHDTVSWYQQALGQGPQFIFQYYEEEERQRGNFPDRFSGHQFPNYSSELNVNALLLGDSALYLCASSPGREISGNTIYFGEGSWLTVV.

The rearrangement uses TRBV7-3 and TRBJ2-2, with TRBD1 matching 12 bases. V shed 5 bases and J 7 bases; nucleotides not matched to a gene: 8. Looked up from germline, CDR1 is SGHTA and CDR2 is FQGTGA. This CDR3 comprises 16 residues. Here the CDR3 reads CASSQLGQGADGELFF. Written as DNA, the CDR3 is TGTGCCAGCAGCCAGCTGGGACAGGGGGCTGACGGGGAGCTGTTTTTT.

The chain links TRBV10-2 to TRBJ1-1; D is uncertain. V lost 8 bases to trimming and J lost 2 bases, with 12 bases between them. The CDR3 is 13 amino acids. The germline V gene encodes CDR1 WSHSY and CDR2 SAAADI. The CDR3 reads CASSQSKNTEAFF. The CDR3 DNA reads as TGCGCCAGCTCCCAGAGTAAAAACACTGAAGCTTTCTTT.

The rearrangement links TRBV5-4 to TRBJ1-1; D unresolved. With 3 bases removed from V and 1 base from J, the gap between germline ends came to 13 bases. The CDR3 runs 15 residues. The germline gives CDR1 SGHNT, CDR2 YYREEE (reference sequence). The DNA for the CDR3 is TGTGCCAGCAGCTCCGTCCGCTCTGGGAACACTGAAGCTTTCTTT. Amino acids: CASSSVRSGNTEAFF.

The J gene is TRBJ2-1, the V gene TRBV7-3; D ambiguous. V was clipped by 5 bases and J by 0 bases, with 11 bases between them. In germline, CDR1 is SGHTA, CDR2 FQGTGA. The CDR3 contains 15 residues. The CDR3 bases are TGTGCCAGCAGCCCCGGATTGCGCTCCTACAATGAGCAGTTCTTC. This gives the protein CASSPGLRSYNEQFF.

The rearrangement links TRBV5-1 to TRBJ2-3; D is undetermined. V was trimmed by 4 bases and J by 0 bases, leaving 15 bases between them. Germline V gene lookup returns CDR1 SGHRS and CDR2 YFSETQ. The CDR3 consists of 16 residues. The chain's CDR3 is CASSHLSGFSTDTQYF. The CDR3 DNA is TGCGCCAGCAGCCACCTCTCCGGGTTTAGCACAGATACGCAGTATTTT. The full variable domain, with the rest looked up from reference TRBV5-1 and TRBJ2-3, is KAGVTQTPRYLIKTRGQQVTLSCSPISGHRSVSWYQQTPGQGLQFLFEYFSETQRNKGNFPGRFSGRQFSNSRSEMNVSTLELGDSALYLCASSHLSGFSTDTQYFGPGTRLTVL.

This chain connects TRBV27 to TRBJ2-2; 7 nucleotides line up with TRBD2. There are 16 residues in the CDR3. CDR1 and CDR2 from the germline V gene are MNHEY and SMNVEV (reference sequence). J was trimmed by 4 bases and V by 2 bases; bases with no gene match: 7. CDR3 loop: CASSLKLREITGELFF. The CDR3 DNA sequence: TGTGCCAGCAGTTTAAAGCTGCGGGAGATCACCGGGGAGCTGTTTTTT.

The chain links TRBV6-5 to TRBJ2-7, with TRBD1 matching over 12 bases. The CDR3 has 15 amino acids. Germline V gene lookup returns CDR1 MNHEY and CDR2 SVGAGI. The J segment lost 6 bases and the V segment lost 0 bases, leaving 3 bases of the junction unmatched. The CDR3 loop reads CASSYSPGQGAEQYF. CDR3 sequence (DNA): TGTGCCAGCAGTTACTCGCCGGGACAGGGGGCCGAGCAGTACTTC.